This T cell receptor beta chain was documented in a study of blood T cell repertoires in COVID-19. Sequencing was performed with immunoSEQ multiplex PCR; in TCRdb, only in-frame clones are kept and a portion is missing. Counted here are approximately 210,000 clones, approximately 90% occurring once; the ten biggest clones make up roughly 2.3%. Trimming stripped 5 bases from V and 0 bases from J, with 14 bases between. The CDR3 is made up of 15 amino acids. Germline loops: CDR1 SGHAT, CDR2 FQNNGV. The sequenced sample was peripheral blood. The TCR sequence derives from a man aged 30 to 39 who had recovered from COVID-19. The chain employs TRBV11-2 and TRBJ2-7, with D perhaps TRBD2 (6 bases). CDR3 amino acids: CASSVGRWSSYEQYF. DNA of the CDR3: TGTGCCAGCAGCGTGGGGAGGTGGAGCTCCTACGAGCAGTACTTC.